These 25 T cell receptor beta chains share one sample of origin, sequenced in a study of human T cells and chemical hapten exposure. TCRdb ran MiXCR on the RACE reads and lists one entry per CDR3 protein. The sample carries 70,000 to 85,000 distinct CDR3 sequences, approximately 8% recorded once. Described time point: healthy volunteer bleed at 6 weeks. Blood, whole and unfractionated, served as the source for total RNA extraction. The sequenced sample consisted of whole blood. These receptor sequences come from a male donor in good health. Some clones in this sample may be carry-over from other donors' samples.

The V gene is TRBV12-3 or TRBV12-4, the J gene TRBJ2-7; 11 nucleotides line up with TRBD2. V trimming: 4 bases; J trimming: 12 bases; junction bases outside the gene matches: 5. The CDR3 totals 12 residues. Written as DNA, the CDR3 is TGTGCCAGCAGTTCCCGGACTAGCGGGTTGTACTTC. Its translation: CASSSRTSGLYF.

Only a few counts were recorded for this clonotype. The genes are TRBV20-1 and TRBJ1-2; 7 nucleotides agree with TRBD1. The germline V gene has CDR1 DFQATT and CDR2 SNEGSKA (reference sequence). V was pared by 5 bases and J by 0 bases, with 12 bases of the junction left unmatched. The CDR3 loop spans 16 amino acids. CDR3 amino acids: CSAYDREGLSNYGYTF. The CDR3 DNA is TGCAGTGCTTACGACAGGGAGGGGCTGTCTAACTATGGCTACACCTTC.

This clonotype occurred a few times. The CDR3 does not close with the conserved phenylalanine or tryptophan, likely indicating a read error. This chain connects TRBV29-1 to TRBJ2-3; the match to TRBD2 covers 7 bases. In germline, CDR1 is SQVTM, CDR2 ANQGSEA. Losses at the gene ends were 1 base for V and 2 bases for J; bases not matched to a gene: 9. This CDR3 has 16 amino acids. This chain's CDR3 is CSVEGNSGALTDTQYL. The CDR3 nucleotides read TGCAGCGTTGAAGGAAACAGCGGGGCCCTCACAGATACGCAGTATTTG.

The CDR3 protein is CASSLEGRGARDTQYF. In DNA form, the CDR3 reads TGTGCCAGCAGCTTAGAAGGGCGGGGGGCCCGAGATACGCAGTATTTT. The V and J genes are TRBV7-2 and TRBJ2-3; 8 bases map to TRBD2. Losses at the gene ends were 1 base for V and 5 bases for J; bases not matched to a gene: 8. CDR1 and CDR2 from the germline V gene are SGHTA and FQGNSA. This CDR3 has 16 amino acids.

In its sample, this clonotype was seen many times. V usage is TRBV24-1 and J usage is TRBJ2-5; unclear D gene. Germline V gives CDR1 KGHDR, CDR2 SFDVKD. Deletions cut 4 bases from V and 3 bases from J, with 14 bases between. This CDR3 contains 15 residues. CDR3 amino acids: CATSDPVYLEETQYF. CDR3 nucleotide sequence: TGTGCCACCAGTGACCCGGTTTACCTCGAAGAGACCCAGTACTTC.

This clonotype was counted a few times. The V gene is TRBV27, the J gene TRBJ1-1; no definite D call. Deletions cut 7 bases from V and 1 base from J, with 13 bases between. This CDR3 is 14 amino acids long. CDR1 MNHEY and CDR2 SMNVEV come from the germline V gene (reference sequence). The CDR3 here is CASTLAPGNTEAFF. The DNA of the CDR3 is TGTGCCAGCACCCTAGCCCCAGGGAACACTGAAGCTTTCTTT.

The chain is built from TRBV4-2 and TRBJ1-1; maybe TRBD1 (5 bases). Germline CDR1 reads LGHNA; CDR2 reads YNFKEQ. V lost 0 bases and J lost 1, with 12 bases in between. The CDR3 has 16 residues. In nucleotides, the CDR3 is TGTGCCAGCAGCCAAGAGTTTGACAGATCGAACACTGAAGCTTTCTTT. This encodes CASSQEFDRSNTEAFF.

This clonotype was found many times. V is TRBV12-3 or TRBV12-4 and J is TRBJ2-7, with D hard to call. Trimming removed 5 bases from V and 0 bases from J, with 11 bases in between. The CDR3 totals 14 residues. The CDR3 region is CASSPRTVSYEQYF. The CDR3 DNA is TGTGCCAGCAGTCCCAGGACGGTCTCCTACGAGCAGTACTTC.

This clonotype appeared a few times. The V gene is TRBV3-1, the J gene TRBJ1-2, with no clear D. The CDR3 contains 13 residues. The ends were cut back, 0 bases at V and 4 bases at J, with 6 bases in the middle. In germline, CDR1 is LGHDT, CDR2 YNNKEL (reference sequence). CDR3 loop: CASSQDRPYGYTF. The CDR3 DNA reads TGTGCCAGCAGCCAAGATCGGCCCTATGGCTACACCTTC. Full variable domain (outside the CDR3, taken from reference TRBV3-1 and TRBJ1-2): DTAVSQTPKYLVTQMGNDKSIKCEQNLGHDTMYWYKQDSKKFLKIMFSYNNKELIINETVPNRFSPKSPDKAHLNLHINSLELGDSAVYFCASSQDRPYGYTFGSGTRLTVV.

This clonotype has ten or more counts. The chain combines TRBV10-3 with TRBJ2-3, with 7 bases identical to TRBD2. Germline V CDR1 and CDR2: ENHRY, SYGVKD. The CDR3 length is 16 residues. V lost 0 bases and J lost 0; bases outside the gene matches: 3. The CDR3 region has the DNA TGTGCCATCAGTGAGTCCAGCGGGACTAGCACAGATACGCAGTATTTT. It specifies CAISESSGTSTDTQYF.

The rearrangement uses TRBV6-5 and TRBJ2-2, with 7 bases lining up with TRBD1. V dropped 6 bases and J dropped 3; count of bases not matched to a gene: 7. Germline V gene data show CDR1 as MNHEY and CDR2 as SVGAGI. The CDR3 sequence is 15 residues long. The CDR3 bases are TGTGCCAGCAGCCCCCAACAGGGGTACACCGGGGAGCTGTTTTTT. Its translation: CASSPQQGYTGELFF.

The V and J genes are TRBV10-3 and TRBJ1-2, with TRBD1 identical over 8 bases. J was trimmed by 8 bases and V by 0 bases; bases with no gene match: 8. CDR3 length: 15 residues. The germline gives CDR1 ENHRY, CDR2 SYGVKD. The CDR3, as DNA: TGTGCCATCAGTGAGTCACCTGACAGGGGAAGCGGCTACACCTTC. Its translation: CAISESPDRGSGYTF.

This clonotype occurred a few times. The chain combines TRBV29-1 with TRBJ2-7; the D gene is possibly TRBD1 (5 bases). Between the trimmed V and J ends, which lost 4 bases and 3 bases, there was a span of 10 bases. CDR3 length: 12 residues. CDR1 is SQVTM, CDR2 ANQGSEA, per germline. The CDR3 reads CSVGQGDYEQYF. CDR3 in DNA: TGCAGCGTTGGGCAGGGTGACTACGAGCAGTACTTC.

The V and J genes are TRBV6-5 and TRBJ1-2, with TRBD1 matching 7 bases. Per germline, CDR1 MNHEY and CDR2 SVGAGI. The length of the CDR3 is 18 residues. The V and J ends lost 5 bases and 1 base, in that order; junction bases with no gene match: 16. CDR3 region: CASSPLGDSRPRNYGYTF. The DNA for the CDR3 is TGTGCCAGCAGTCCCCTGGGGGACAGCCGTCCCCGTAACTATGGCTACACCTTC.

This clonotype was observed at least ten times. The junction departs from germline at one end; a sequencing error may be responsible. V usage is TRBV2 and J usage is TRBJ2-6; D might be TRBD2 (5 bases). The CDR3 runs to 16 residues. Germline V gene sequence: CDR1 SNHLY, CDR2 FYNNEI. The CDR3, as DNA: TGTGCCAGCAGTGAGTGGAGGAACTCTCGGGCCAACGTCCTGACTTTC. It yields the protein CASSEWRNSRANVLTF.

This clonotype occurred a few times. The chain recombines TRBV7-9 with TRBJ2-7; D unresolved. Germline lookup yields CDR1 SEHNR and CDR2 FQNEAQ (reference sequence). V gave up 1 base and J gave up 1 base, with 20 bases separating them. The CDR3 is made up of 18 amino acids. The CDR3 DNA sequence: TGTGCCAGCAGCTTAGTTCCCCAGTCCGGTTGGGGTTCCTACGAGCAGTACTTC. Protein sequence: CASSLVPQSGWGSYEQYF.

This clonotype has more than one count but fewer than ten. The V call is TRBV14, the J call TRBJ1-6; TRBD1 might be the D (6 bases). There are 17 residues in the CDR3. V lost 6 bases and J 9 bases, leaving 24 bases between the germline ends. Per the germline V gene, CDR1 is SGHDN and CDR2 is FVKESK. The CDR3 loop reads CASRLNTGLLDSSPLHF. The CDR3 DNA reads TGTGCCAGCAGACTTAATACAGGGCTACTTGATTCTTCACCCCTCCACTTT.

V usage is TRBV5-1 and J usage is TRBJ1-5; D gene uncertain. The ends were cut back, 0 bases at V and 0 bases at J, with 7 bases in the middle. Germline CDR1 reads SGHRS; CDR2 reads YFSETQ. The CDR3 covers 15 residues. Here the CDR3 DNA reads TGCGCCAGCAGCTTGGGTACGCATAGCAATCAGCCCCAGCATTTT. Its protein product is CASSLGTHSNQPQHF. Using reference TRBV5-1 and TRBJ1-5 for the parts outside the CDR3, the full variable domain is KAGVTQTPRYLIKTRGQQVTLSCSPISGHRSVSWYQQTPGQGLQFLFEYFSETQRNKGNFPGRFSGRQFSNSRSEMNVSTLELGDSALYLCASSLGTHSNQPQHFGDGTRLSIL.

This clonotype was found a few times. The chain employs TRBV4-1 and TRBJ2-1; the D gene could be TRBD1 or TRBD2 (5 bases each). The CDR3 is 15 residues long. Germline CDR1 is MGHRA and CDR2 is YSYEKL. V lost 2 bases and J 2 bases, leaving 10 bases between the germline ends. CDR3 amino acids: CASSQTGTPYNEQFF. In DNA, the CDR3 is TGCGCCAGCAGCCAAACCGGGACCCCCTACAATGAGCAGTTCTTC.

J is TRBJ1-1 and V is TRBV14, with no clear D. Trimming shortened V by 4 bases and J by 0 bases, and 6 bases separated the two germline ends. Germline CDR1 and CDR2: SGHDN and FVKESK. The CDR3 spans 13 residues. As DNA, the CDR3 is TGTGCCAGCAGCCCGTCACTGAACACTGAAGCTTTCTTT. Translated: CASSPSLNTEAFF. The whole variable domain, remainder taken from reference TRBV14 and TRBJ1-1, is EAGVTQFPSHSVIEKGQTVTLRCDPISGHDNLYWYRRVMGKEIKFLLHFVKESKQDESGMPNNRFLAERTGGTYSTLKVQPAELEDSGVYFCASSPSLNTEAFFGQGTRLTVV.

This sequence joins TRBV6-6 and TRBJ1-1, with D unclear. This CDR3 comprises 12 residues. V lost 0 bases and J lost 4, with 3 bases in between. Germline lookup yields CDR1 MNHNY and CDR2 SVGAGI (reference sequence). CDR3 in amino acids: CASSYSVTEAFF. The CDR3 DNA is TGTGCCAGCAGTTACTCCGTCACTGAAGCTTTCTTT.

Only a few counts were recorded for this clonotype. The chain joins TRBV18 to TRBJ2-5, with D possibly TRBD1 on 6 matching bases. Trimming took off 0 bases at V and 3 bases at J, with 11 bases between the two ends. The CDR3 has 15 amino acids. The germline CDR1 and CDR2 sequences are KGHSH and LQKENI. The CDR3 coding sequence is TGTGCCAGCTCACCACCGTCACAGGGCGAAGAGACCCAGTACTTC. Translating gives CASSPPSQGEETQYF.

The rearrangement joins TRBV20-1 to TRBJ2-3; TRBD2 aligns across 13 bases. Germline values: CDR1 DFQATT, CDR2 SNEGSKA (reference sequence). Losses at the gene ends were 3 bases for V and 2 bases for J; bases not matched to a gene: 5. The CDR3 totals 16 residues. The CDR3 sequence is CSASSGTSGTTDTQYF. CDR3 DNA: TGCAGTGCTAGTTCCGGGACTAGCGGGACCACAGATACGCAGTATTTT.

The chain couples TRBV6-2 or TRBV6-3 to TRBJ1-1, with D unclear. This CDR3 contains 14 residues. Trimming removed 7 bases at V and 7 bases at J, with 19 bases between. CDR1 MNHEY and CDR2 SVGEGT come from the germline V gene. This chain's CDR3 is CASMPWPDGGEAFF. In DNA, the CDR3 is TGTGCCAGCATGCCCTGGCCGGATGGCGGTGAAGCTTTCTTT.

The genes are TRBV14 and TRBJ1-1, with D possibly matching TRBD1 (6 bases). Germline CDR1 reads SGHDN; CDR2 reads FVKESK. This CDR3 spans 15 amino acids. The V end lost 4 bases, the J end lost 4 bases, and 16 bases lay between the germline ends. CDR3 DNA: TGTGCCAGCAGCCCACCACTTGGAGGGGGCACTGAAGCTTTCTTT. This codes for CASSPPLGGGTEAFF.